The present TCR beta chain was sequenced within a study of CD8+ T cells in alopecia areata. Study-wide findings and caveats: Normal scalp showed lower clonality than lesional scalp, especially alopecia totalis/universalis.

For this clone: The antigen remains undetermined.

V lost 0 bases and J lost 14, with 14 bases in between. This CDR3 has 13 amino acids. Germline V gene lookup returns CDR1 MGHRA and CDR2 YSYEKL. Reverse transcription of extracted RNA yielded cDNA, which provided the sequencing template. Data came from immunoSEQ multiplex PCR; TCRdb stores just in-frame clones and leaves some out. Of 100,000 to 130,000 clones listed, roughly 60% are singletons. This clonotype was obtained from a human donor in good health. The sequenced sample was CD8+ T cells sorted from blood. The V and J genes are TRBV4-1 and TRBJ2-1, with D perhaps matching TRBD2 (5 bases). Here the CDR3 DNA reads TGCGCCAGCAGCCAAGAGGCGGGTAACGAAGAGTTCTTC. This codes for CASSQEAGNEEFF.